The rows below give T cell receptor beta chains drawn from one sample of a study of cytomegalovirus exposure and HLA in healthy donors. Some clones are missing from TCRdb's copy, which holds only in-frame ones; the method was immunoSEQ multiplex PCR. The table includes around 130,000 clones, over 85% detected once. Sample: PBMCs. The receptors were gathered from a man aged 25 to 40 in good health and CMV-seronegative. Both conserved end residues are part of each CDR3. The D gene is left open where the match is weak. Clone size is stated in some rows and not others, as once, few, many or a class when expanded.

size,D,V,J,DNA,CDR3
-,-,TRBV7-2,TRBJ2-3,TGTGCCAGCAGCTTAGCGGGCAGGGGACCCACAGATACGCAGTATTTT,CASSLAGRGPTDTQYF
-,-,TRBV27,TRBJ2-7,TGTGCCAGCAGTCCCAAATTTGATCAGACCTACGAGCAGTACTTC,CASSPKFDQTYEQYF
-,-,TRBV28,TRBJ1-1,TGTGCCAGCAGTTTAGCCGGGTCCCCGGGGAGTGCTTTCTTT,CASSLAGSPGSAFF
-,-,TRBV6-5,TRBJ2-1,TGTGCCAGCAGTTACTCTTACGGGGGGCTATACAATGAGCAGTTCTTC,CASSYSYGGLYNEQFF
-,TRBD1,TRBV5-1,TRBJ1-1,TGCGCCAGCAGCTTGGTCCCAGGGGGCCCCACTGAAGCTTTCTTT,CASSLVPGGPTEAFF
-,-,TRBV18,TRBJ1-5,TGTGCCAGCTCCACAGCGGTTCAGCCCCAGCATTTT,CASSTAVQPQHF
-,TRBD1,TRBV7-9,TRBJ1-5,TGTGCCAGCAGCCCCGCCCAGGGACAGGGGCTAAATCAGCCCCAGCATTTT,CASSPAQGQGLNQPQHF
few,-,TRBV6-5,TRBJ1-2,TGTGCCAGCAGTTACCAGGGGCGCTATGGCTACACCTTC,CASSYQGRYGYTF
-,TRBD2,TRBV7-3,TRBJ2-3,TGTGCCAGCAGCCCAGGACTAGCGGGGGCCGCAGATACGCAGTATTTT,CASSPGLAGAADTQYF
-,-,TRBV9,TRBJ1-5,TGTGCCAGCAGCCCCCGGGACTCCTACAATCAGCCCCAGCATTTT,CASSPRDSYNQPQHF
-,-,TRBV5-6,TRBJ1-1,TGTGCCAGCAGCCCGGGACTTGAGCTTGAAGCTTTCTTT,CASSPGLELEAFF
-,-,TRBV4-1,TRBJ1-1,TGCGCCAGCAGCCGAGTCCCTGGAGGGAACACTGAAGCTTTCTTT,CASSRVPGGNTEAFF
-,-,TRBV19,TRBJ1-5,TGTGCCAGTAGTATCCAGGGTCGATATCAGCCCCAGCATTTT,CASSIQGRYQPQHF
-,TRBD1,TRBV28,TRBJ1-6,TGTGCCAGCAGTCTCGGGACAGGGAATCTTAATTCACCCCTCCACTTT,CASSLGTGNLNSPLHF
-,-,TRBV12-5,TRBJ1-2,TGTGCTAGTGGTTTGACACGACAGTCCCGCTTGGACTATGGCTACACCTTC,CASGLTRQSRLDYGYTF
-,TRBD1,TRBV2,TRBJ1-2,TGTGCCAGCAGGAGAAGCCGGGACAGGGCCTATGGCTACACCTTC,CASRRSRDRAYGYTF
-,-,TRBV16,TRBJ2-5,TGTGCCAGCAGCCAATCGTTAGGGGAAGAGACCCAGTACTTC,CASSQSLGEETQYF
-,TRBD1,TRBV19,TRBJ2-7,TGTGCCAGTACCGTGGGACAGGGGTTTTCCTACGAGCAGTACTTC,CASTVGQGFSYEQYF
-,-,TRBV5-1,TRBJ2-1,TGCGCCAGCAGTAGCGGACCCGACTACAATGAGCAGTTCTTC,CASSSGPDYNEQFF
-,-,TRBV4-3,TRBJ2-7,TGCGCCAGCAGCCACTCAGGGGGACTAGGGTCCTACGAGCAGTACTTC,CASSHSGGLGSYEQYF
-,TRBD1,TRBV6-1,TRBJ1-2,TGTGCCAGCACGAACAGGGGCGCAAGGGGCTACACCTTC,CASTNRGARGYTF
-,-,TRBV11-3,TRBJ2-3,TGTGCCAGCAGCTCCTCGGACGGGAAAGATACGCAGTATTTT,CASSSSDGKDTQYF
-,-,TRBV7-2,TRBJ2-3,TGTGCCAGCAGCTTAGCTTACCAGGAACATACGCAGTATTTT,CASSLAYQEHTQYF
-,-,TRBV7-3,TRBJ1-2,TGTGCCAGCAGCCGAGATCCCTCCTATGGCTACACCTTC,CASSRDPSYGYTF
-,-,TRBV19,TRBJ1-2,TGTGCCAGTAGCAATTTCGGGACACTAGACCAAGACTATGGCTACACCTTC,CASSNFGTLDQDYGYTF
-,TRBD1,TRBV4-2,TRBJ1-3,TGTGCCAGCGGACAGGGAGTCGCTGGAAACACCATATATTTT,CASGQGVAGNTIYF
once,-,TRBV6-5,TRBJ2-5,TGTGCCAGCAGTTACTCACAACCGCGGGAGACCCAGTACTTC,CASSYSQPRETQYF
-,-,TRBV5-4,TRBJ1-2,TGTGCCAGCAGTTTGATTGGGCTTATGGGCTATGGCTACACCTTC,CASSLIGLMGYGYTF
-,-,TRBV25-1,TRBJ1-3,TGTGCCAGCAGTGAACGGGGAAACTCTGGAAACACCATATATTTT,CASSERGNSGNTIYF
-,TRBD1,TRBV25-1,TRBJ1-1,TGTGCCAGCAGTGACTGGGGACAGGCTGCTGAAGCTTTCTTT,CASSDWGQAAEAFF
-,-,TRBV28,TRBJ1-5,TGTGCCAGCAGTTTTCCGGCGGAGTATCGGCCCCAGCATTTT,CASSFPAEYRPQHF
once,-,TRBV27,TRBJ2-7,TGTGCCAGCAGTTTAAGCCCCGACTACGAGCAGTACTTC,CASSLSPDYEQYF
-,-,TRBV6-1,TRBJ1-6,TGTGCCAGCAGTGAAAGAGTGGATTCACCCCTCCACTTT,CASSERVDSPLHF
few,-,TRBV27,TRBJ2-7,TGTGCCAGCAGTTTATCAGGGAGAACCTACGAGCAGTACTTC,CASSLSGRTYEQYF
-,TRBD2,TRBV5-1,TRBJ2-2,TGCGCCAGCAGCTTGCAGCGGGGGGACACCGGGGAGCTGTTTTTT,CASSLQRGDTGELFF
-,-,TRBV4-2,TRBJ2-7,TGTGCCAGCAGCCAAGTCGGTGGGGGGACAGACCGAAACTACGAGCAGTACTTC,CASSQVGGGTDRNYEQYF
-,-,TRBV20-1,TRBJ2-7,TGCAGCGCAATGCTAGAGAACGAGCAGTACTTC,CSAMLENEQYF
-,TRBD1,TRBV13,TRBJ1-6,TGTGCCAGCAGCTCGGCAAGGACAGGGAGTAGTAATTCACCCCTCCACTTT,CASSSARTGSSNSPLHF
-,-,TRBV7-9,TRBJ2-7,TGTGCCAGCAGCGCACGGGGAGGAAGCTACGAGCAGTACTTC,CASSARGGSYEQYF
once,TRBD1,TRBV28,TRBJ1-3,TGTGCCAGCGGGGGACAGGGAATAAACACCATATATTTT,CASGGQGINTIYF
-,TRBD1,TRBV6-4,TRBJ2-2,TGTGCCAGCAGCCGCTACAGGGGGTCTAAGACCGGGGAGCTGTTTTTT,CASSRYRGSKTGELFF
-,-,TRBV9,TRBJ1-6,TGTGCCAGCAGCCAAGGGGTGGGGTTCTATAATTCACCCCTCCACTTT,CASSQGVGFYNSPLHF
-,TRBD1,TRBV7-6,TRBJ2-3,TGTGCCAGCAGCCTCACCGGGACAGGGACTACAGATACGCAGTATTTT,CASSLTGTGTTDTQYF
-,-,TRBV15,TRBJ1-5,TGTGCCACCAGCAGAGAAAGTGGAGCCCAGCCCCAGCATTTT,CATSRESGAQPQHF
-,-,TRBV10-2,TRBJ2-7,TGCGCCTCCATCAATCCCTACGAGCAGTACTTC,CASINPYEQYF
-,TRBD1,TRBV11-2,TRBJ1-4,TGTGCCAGCAGCTTAGGCCACAGGGGGACTAATGAAAAACTGTTTTTT,CASSLGHRGTNEKLFF
-,-,TRBV7-2,TRBJ2-7,TGTGCCAGCAGCTTAGGGGGCAAGGGGTTCGAGCAGTACTTC,CASSLGGKGFEQYF
-,-,TRBV28,TRBJ1-5,TGTGCCAGCAGTTTAAGGGGAGGAGGCAATCAGCCCCAGCATTTT,CASSLRGGGNQPQHF
-,TRBD1,TRBV29-1,TRBJ1-1,TGCAGCGCAGACCACCGCAGGGGGCAGAACACTGAAGCTTTCTTT,CSADHRRGQNTEAFF
once,TRBD1,TRBV15,TRBJ1-1,TGTGCCACCAGCGGGGGGACTTCAGGGGGCCCGAACACTGAAGCTTTCTTT,CATSGGTSGGPNTEAFF